The entry below describes one TCR beta chain. The data were obtained in a study of blood T cell repertoires in COVID-19. For the study at large: Spain, Italy and the United States supplied samples that represented acute and convalescent COVID-19.

Measured with immunoSEQ multiplex PCR; TCRdb has only the in-frame clones, and not every one. The sample carries 70,000 to 95,000 clones, over 70% recorded once. Germline V CDR1 and CDR2: MNHEY, SMNVEV (reference sequence). The CDR3 extends over 15 amino acids. Germline trimming cut 2 bases from V and 4 bases from J; bases unmatched to any gene: 4. The gene calls are TRBV27 and TRBJ1-5; TRBD1 matches at 8 bases. This sequence was found in a middle-aged woman with active or convalescent COVID-19. Sequencing was carried out using peripheral blood. This CDR3 reads CASSLTTGENQPQHF. As DNA, the CDR3 is TGTGCCAGCAGTTTAACGACAGGGGAAAATCAGCCCCAGCATTTT.